This TCR beta chain was captured by sequencing in a study of tumor and adjacent non-tumor tissue in lung cancer (dated by TCRdb to 2016 to 2019). Turning to the overall study: Of the cohort, about a dozen patients had adenocarcinoma, 2 had squamous cell carcinoma and 1 had small cell lung cancer. Ages among the roughly 15 patients ranged from about 30 to 80 years, there were roughly 10 men and 5 women, and disease was at TNM stage I to III. In total, sequencing yielded 125,075,908 productive TCRbeta reads, which works out to an average of about 4.2 million reads per sample. Using bulk TCRbeta repertoires from under 18 lung cancer patients, the study set lung tumor tissue side by side with matched distant non-tumor lung tissue. For each patient, one tumor sample and one normal lung sample were taken, giving around 31 paired specimens that underwent TCRbeta CDR3 sequencing. Paper-wide results and their limitations: Younger patients had significantly higher TCR diversity, and higher tumor TCR diversity was associated with shorter overall and disease-free survival. A significantly larger cumulative share of the repertoire was made up by the top 100 clones in normal lung than in tumor tissue. Peripheral blood was not sequenced, so blood TCRbeta repertoires in these lung cancer patients were not examined. TCR diversity (inverse Simpson) was significantly higher in tumor than in normal lung tissue (about 400 vs 150, P = 0.0075, Mann-Whitney U test). Only roughly 16 patients were in the cohort, and the authors stated that larger samples and more detailed clinical data are needed. Neither the sequencing platform nor unique molecular identifiers are mentioned in the methods.

RNA was isolated from bulk, unsorted tissue, and RNA quality was assessed with a NanoDrop ND-1000 and an Agilent 2100. Normal lung samples were distant non-tumor tissue taken more than 3 cm from the tumor edge. All donors had newly diagnosed lung cancer, had not received prior chemotherapy, and were admitted for thoracic surgery in China between August and November 2014. Patients who had received previous radiotherapy or chemotherapy, or who had another concurrent cancer, were excluded from the study. Surgical tissue pieces of roughly 1-2 cm3 were preserved in RNAlater solution and stored at -80 °C until use. This clonotype has a single count. Its antigen is currently not known. The junction and the germline gene differ at one end; a read error may be behind it. From cysteine to phenylalanine, the CDR3 is 13 amino acids long. The kept DNA is CDR3 alone, 39 bases in frame from the first base. CDR1 and CDR2, per the germline V gene, are SGHAT and FQNNGV.

Receptors were amplified or captured by multiplex PCR. Sequencing relied on an Illumina HiSeq 2500. TCRbeta libraries were constructed through three rounds of nested PCR with primers (Table S4) according to protocols adapted from ARM-PCR. PCR products of 200-500 bp were gel-excised and purified with the QIAquick gel extraction kit before sequencing. In the original analysis: Reads were cleaned using Trimmomatic, were merged into complete CDR3 sequences using FLASH, and were assigned to V(D)J germline segments using MiTCR. VDJtools was used to compute clonal diversity as the inverse Simpson's index. In-frame sequences without a premature stop codon were defined as productive reads. In-frame beta chains were kept once TCRdb had trimmed the public reads at Q25 with fastp and called clones with MiXCR. Rows merge per CDR3 protein into single entries with the most common DNA and genes. The V and J calls reflect TCRdb's pipeline rather than the authors' work. The sample table shows some 66,000 distinct CDR3 sequences, and 61% are seen once. The ten largest account for under 35% of the sample.

The specimen was distant non-tumor lung tissue. The receptor's source is a man aged 70-80 years with non-small cell lung cancer. Rearrangement joined TRBV11-2 to TRBJ2-2; confidence is insufficient to name the D gene. The DNA reads TGTGCCAGTAGCTTAGCCACCACCGAGGAGCTGTTTTTT. Protein translation: CASSLATTEELFF.